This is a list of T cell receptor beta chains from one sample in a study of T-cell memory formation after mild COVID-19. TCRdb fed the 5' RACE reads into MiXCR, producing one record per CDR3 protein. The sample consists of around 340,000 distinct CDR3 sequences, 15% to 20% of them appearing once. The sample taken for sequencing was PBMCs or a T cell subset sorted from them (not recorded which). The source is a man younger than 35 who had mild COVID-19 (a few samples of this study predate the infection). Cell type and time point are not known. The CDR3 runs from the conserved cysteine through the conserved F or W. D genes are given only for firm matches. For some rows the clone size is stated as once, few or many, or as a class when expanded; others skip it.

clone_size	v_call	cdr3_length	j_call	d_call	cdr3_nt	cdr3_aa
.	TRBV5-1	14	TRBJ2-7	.	TGCGCCAGCAGCCCCCACAAGACAGGCTACGAGCAGTACTTC	CASSPHKTGYEQYF
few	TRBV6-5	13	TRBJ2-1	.	TGTGCCAGCAGCCCCCTCAGCGTGCATGAGCAGTTCTTC	CASSPLSVHEQFF
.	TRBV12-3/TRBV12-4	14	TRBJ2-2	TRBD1	TGTGCCAGCAGTTGGACAGGTTTCACCGGGGAGCTGTTTTTT	CASSWTGFTGELFF
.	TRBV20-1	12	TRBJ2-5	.	TGCAGTGCTCGGGACTTGCAAGAGACCCAGTACTTC	CSARDLQETQYF
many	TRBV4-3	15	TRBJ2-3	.	TGCGCCAGCAGCCCTGGGGGGCTTTCGGGAGATACGCAGTATTTT	CASSPGGLSGDTQYF
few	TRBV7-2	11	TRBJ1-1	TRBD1	TGTGCCAGCGGCAGACAGGGCTCCGCTTTCTTT	CASGRQGSAFF
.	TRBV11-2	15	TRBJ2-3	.	TGTGCCAGCAGCTTGGGGTTAGCATCTTCAGATACGCAGTATTTT	CASSLGLASSDTQYF
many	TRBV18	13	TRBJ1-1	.	TGTGCCAGCTCTCCGGACCTGAACACTGAAGCTTTCTTT	CASSPDLNTEAFF
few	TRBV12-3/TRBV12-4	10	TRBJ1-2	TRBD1	TGTGCCAGCAGTCGGGACAGGGTGACCTTC	CASSRDRVTF
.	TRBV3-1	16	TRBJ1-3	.	TGTGCCAGCAGCCACGCCTCGGGGGCTCCTGGAAACACCATATATTTT	CASSHASGAPGNTIYF
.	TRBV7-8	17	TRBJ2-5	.	TGTGCCAGCAGCTTAGGGGTCCGGACTCGGCCCCGGGAGACCCAGTACTTC	CASSLGVRTRPRETQYF
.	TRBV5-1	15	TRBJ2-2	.	TGCGCCAGCAGCGCCGACAGGTCTTACACCGGGGAGCTGTTTTTT	CASSADRSYTGELFF
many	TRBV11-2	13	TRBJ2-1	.	TGTGCCAGCAGCTTAGGACGGAACAATGAGCAGTTCTTC	CASSLGRNNEQFF
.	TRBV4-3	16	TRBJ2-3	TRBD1	TGCGCCAGCAGCCAAGACGGGACAGGGTACACAGATACGCAGTATTTT	CASSQDGTGYTDTQYF
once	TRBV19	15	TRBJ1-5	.	TGTGCCAGTATGGGCCAGGAGGCGCTTCGGCAGCCCCAGCATTTT	CASMGQEALRQPQHF
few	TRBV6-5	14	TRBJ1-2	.	TGTGCCAGCAGTCCTCAATCGGCGAACTATGGCTACACCTTC	CASSPQSANYGYTF
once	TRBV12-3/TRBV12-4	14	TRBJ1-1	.	TGTGCCAGCAGGCCCCAAGTTTCGAACACTGAAGCTTTCTTT	CASRPQVSNTEAFF
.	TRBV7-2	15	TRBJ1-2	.	TGTGCCAGCAGCTTAGTTCGCACAGCTGACTATGGCTACACCTTC	CASSLVRTADYGYTF
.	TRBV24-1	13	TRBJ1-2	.	TGTGCCACCAGTGCAGGGACGGACTATGGCTACACCTTC	CATSAGTDYGYTF
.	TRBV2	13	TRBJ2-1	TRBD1	TGTGCCAGCATCAGACAGGGGATCAATGAGCAGTTCTTC	CASIRQGINEQFF
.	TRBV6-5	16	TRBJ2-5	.	TGTGCCAGCAGTTCCACGGCCGGGACGGCGCAAGAGACCCAGTACTTC	CASSSTAGTAQETQYF
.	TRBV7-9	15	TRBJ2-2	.	TGTGCCAGCAGCTTAATGACAGGAATCAGCGGGGAGCTGTTTTTT	CASSLMTGISGELFF
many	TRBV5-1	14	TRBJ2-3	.	TGCGCCAGCAGCTTCGGGGAAGGCACAGATACGCAGTATTTT	CASSFGEGTDTQYF
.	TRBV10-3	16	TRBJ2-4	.	TGTGCCATCAGTGGAGGGGGTCGGTTAGCCAAAAACATTCAGTACTTC	CAISGGGRLAKNIQYF
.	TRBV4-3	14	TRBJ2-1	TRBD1	TGCGCCAGCAGCCCCAAGAGGGGGCCTAATGAGCAGTTCTTC	CASSPKRGPNEQFF
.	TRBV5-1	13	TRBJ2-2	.	TGCGCCAGCAGCTTGGCCACCACCGGGGAGCTGTTTTTT	CASSLATTGELFF
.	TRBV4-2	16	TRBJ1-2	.	TGTGCCAGCAGCCAAGATCAAGGGAAGGCCCGGGTTCACTACACCTTC	CASSQDQGKARVHYTF
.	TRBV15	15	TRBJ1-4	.	TGTGCCACCAGATCGCCGGGACGGCCGAATGAAAAACTGTTTTTT	CATRSPGRPNEKLFF
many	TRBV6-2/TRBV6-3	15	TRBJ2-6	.	TGTGCCAGCAGTTACATCTTCTCTGGGGCCAACGTCCTGACTTTC	CASSYIFSGANVLTF
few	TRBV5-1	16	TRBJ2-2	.	TGCGCCAGCAGCCAACCGGGACTCCTCAACACCGGGGAGCTGTTTTTT	CASSQPGLLNTGELFF
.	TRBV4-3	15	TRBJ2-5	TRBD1	TGCGCCAGCAGCCAAGATCGGCAGGGGGCAGAGACCCAGTACTTC	CASSQDRQGAETQYF
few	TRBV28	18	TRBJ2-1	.	TGTGCCAGCAGGATTAGTGGCTGGGTTTATGATAGGCACAATGAGCAGTTCTTC	CASRISGWVYDRHNEQFF
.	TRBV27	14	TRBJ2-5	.	TGTGCCAGCAGACGCGGGGGCATCGGGGAGACCCAGTACTTC	CASRRGGIGETQYF
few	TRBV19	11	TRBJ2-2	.	TGTGCCATACGGGTAACCGGGGAGCTGTTTTTT	CAIRVTGELFF
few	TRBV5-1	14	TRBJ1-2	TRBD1	TGCGCCAGCAGCCAAGGGACAGGGGGCTTCGGCTACACCTTC	CASSQGTGGFGYTF
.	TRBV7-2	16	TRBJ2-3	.	TGTGCCAGCAGCTTAGTTCCAGCTCCCTCGGCAGATACGCAGTATTTT	CASSLVPAPSADTQYF
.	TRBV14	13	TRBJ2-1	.	TGTGCCAGCAGCCAATTCGGGCCCGCGGAGCAGTTCTTC	CASSQFGPAEQFF
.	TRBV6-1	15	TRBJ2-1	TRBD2	TGTGCCAGCAGTCCGACTAGCGTCGTAGACAATGAGCAGTTCTTC	CASSPTSVVDNEQFF
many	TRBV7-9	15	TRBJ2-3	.	TGTGCCAGCAGCTCCCGACTGCCAGTCACAGATACGCAGTATTTT	CASSSRLPVTDTQYF
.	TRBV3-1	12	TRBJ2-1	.	TGTGCCAGCAGCTTTTCCAGTGATGAGCAGTTCTTC	CASSFSSDEQFF